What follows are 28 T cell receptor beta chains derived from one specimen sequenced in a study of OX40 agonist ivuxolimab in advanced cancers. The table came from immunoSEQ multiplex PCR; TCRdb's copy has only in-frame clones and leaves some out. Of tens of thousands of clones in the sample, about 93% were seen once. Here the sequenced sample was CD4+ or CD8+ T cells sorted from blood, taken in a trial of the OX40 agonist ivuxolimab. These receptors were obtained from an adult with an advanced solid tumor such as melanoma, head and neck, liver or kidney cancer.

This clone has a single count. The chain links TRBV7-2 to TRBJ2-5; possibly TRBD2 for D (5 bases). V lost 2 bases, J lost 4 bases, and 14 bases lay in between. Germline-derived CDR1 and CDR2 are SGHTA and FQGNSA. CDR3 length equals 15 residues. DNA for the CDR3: TGTGCCAGCAGCTTACTAGACACGGCGGGAGAGACCCAGTACTTC. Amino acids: CASSLLDTAGETQYF.

CDR3 DNA: TGTGCCAGCTCCCAGGGGATCAGGGTCTACAATGAGCAGTTCTTC. Its translation is CASSQGIRVYNEQFF. V gene TRBV18 combines with J gene TRBJ2-1; weak D call: TRBD1 (6 bases). Germline V gene data show CDR1 as KGHSH and CDR2 as LQKENI. This CDR3 has 15 residues. Trimming shortened V by 6 bases and J by 3 bases, and 15 bases separated the two germline ends.

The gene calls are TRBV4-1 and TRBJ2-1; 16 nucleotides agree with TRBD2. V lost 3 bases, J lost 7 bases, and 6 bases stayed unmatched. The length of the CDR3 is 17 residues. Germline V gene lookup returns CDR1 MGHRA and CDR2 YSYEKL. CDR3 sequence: CASSQVGLAGGPNEQFF. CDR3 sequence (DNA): TGCGCCAGCAGCCAGGTGGGACTAGCGGGGGGGCCGAATGAGCAGTTCTTC.

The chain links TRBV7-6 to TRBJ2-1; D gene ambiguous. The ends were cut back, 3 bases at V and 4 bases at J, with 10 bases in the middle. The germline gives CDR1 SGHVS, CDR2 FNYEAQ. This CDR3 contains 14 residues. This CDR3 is CASSFPALYNEQFF. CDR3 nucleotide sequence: TGTGCCAGCAGCTTCCCGGCACTTTACAATGAGCAGTTCTTC.

The CDR3 protein is CASSQDGGSVSYNEQFF. The CDR3 region has the DNA TGCGCCAGCAGCCAAGACGGGGGTAGCGTATCCTACAATGAGCAGTTCTTC. The chain has TRBV4-3 and TRBJ2-1; tentative D call: TRBD2 (6 bases). Looked up from germline, CDR1 is LGHNA and CDR2 is YSLEER. V was shortened by 0 bases and J by 1 base, with 13 bases between the two germline ends. The CDR3 extends over 17 amino acids.

This chain's CDR3 is CASSLGQESYNEQFF. The CDR3 DNA follows: TGTGCCAGCAGTTTGGGACAGGAGTCCTACAATGAGCAGTTCTTC. The J gene is TRBJ2-1, the V gene TRBV27; 8 bases agree with TRBD1. V shed 3 bases and J 1 base; nucleotides not matched to a gene: 2. CDR3 length: 15 amino acids. Germline V gives CDR1 MNHEY, CDR2 SMNVEV (reference sequence).

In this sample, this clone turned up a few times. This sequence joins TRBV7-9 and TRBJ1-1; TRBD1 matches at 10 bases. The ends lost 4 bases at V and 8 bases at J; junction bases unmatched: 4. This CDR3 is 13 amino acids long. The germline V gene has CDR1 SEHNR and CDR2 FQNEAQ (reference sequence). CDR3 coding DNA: TGTGCCAGCAGCTCACGGACAGGGGGAGAAGCTTTCTTT. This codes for CASSSRTGGEAFF.

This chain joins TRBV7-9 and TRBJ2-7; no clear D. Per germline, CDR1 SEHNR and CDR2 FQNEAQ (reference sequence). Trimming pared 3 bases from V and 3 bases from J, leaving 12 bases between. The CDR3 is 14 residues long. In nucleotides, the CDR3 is TGTGCCAGCAGCTTTGTTGGAAAGGGCTACGAGCAGTACTTC. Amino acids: CASSFVGKGYEQYF.

As DNA, the CDR3 is TGTGCCAGCAGTTTATCGGTCGGTGAGAAGCAGTACTTC. Translating gives CASSLSVGEKQYF. V and J are TRBV27 and TRBJ2-7, with no clear D. Per germline, CDR1 MNHEY and CDR2 SMNVEV (reference sequence). The germline V and J ends were trimmed by 0 bases and 8 bases, with 11 bases remaining between them. This CDR3 has 13 amino acids.

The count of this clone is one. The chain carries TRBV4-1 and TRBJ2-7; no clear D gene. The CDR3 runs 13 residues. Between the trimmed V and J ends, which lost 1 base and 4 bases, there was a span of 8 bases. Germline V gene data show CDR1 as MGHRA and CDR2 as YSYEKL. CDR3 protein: CASSQVWGYEQYF. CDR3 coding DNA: TGCGCCAGCAGCCAAGTTTGGGGTTACGAGCAGTACTTC.

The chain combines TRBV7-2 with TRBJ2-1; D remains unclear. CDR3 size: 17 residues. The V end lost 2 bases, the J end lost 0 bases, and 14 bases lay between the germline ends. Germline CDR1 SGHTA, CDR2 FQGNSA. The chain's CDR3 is CASSLSQGIRSYNEQFF. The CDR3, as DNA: TGTGCCAGCAGCTTATCGCAAGGCATACGCTCCTACAATGAGCAGTTCTTC.

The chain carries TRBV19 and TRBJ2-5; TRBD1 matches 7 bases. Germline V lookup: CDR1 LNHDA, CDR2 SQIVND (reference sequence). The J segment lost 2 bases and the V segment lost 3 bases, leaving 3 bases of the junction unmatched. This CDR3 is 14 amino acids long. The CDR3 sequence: CASSMGQTQETQYF. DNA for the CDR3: TGTGCCAGTAGTATGGGACAGACTCAAGAGACCCAGTACTTC.

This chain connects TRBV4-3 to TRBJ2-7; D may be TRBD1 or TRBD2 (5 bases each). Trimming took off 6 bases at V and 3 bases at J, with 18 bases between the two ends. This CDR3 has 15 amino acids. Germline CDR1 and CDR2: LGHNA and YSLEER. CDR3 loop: CASSSYPGPNYEQYF. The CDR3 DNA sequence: TGCGCCAGCAGTTCTTATCCGGGACCAAACTACGAGCAGTACTTC.

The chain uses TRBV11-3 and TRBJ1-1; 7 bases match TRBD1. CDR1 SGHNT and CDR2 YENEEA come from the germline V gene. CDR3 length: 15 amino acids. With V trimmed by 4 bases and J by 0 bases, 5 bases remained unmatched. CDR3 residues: CASSSNRGMNTEAFF. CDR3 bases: TGTGCCAGCAGCTCCAACAGGGGAATGAACACTGAAGCTTTCTTT.

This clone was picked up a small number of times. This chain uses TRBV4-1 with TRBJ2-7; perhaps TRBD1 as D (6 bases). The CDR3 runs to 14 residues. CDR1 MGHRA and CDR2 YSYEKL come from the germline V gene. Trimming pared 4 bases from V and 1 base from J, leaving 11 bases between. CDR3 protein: CASSPRTESYEQYF. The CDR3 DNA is TGCGCCAGCAGCCCTCGGACAGAGTCCTACGAGCAGTACTTC.

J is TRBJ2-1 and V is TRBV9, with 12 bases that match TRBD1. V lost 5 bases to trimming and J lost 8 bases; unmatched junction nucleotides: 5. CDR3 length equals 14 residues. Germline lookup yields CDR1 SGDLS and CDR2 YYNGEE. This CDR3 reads CASSPGQGADEQFF. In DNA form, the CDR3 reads TGTGCCAGCAGTCCGGGACAGGGGGCAGATGAGCAGTTCTTC.

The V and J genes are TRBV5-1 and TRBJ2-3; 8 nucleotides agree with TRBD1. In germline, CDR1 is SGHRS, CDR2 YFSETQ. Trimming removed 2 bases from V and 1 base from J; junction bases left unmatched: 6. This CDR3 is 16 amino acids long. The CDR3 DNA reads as TGCGCCAGCAGCTTCTATGGACAGGGCGGCACAGATACGCAGTATTTT. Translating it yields CASSFYGQGGTDTQYF.

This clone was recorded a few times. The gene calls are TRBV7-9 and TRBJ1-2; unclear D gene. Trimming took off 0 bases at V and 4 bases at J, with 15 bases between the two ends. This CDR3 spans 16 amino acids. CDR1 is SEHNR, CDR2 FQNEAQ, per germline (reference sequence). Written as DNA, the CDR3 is TGTGCCAGCAGCTTAGCCGGACGGCTCATGAGCTATGGCTACACCTTC. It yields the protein CASSLAGRLMSYGYTF.

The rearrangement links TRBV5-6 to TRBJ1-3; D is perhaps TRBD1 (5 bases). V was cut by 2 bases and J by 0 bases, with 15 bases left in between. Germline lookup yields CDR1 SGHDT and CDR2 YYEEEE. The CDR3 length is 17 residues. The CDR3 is CASSFGAYRLSGNTIYF. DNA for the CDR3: TGTGCCAGCAGCTTCGGGGCCTACCGCCTCTCTGGAAACACCATATATTTT.

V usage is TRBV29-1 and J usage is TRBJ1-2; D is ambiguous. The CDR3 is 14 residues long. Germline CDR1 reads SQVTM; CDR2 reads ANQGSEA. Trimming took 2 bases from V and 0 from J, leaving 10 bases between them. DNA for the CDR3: TGCAGCGTTGAAACTTTTGATTCTAACTATGGCTACACCTTC. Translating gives CSVETFDSNYGYTF.

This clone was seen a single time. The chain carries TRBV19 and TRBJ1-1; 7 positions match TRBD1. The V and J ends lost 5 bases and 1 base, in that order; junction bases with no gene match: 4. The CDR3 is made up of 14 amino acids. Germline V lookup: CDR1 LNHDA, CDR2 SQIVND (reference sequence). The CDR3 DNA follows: TGTGCCAGTAGTCCCTGGGACAGGAACACTGAAGCTTTCTTT. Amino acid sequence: CASSPWDRNTEAFF.

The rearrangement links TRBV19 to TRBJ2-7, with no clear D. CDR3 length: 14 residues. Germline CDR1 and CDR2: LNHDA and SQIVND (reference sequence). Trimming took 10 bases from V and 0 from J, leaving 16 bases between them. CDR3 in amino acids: CATTFDWTSYEQYF. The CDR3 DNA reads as TGTGCCACCACCTTCGACTGGACCTCCTACGAGCAGTACTTC.

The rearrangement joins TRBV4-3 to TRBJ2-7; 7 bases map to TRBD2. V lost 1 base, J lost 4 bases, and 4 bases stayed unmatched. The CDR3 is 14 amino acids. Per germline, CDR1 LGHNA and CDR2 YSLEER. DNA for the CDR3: TGCGCCAGCAGCCAAGGAGCGGGACCATACGAGCAGTACTTC. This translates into CASSQGAGPYEQYF.

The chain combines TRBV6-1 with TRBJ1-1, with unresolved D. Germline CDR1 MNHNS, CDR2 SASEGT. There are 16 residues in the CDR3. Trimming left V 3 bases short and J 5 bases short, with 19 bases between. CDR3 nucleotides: TGTGCCAGCAGTGATCCGCCCCAGGTGTGGGGAACTGAAGCTTTCTTT. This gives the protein CASSDPPQVWGTEAFF.

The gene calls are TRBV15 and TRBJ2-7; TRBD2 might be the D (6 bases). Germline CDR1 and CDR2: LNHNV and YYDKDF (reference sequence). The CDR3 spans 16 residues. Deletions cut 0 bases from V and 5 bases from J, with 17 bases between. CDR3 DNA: TGTGCCACCAGCAGAGACCTGGTCCGGGAGTCTCACGAGCAGTACTTC. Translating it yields CATSRDLVRESHEQYF.

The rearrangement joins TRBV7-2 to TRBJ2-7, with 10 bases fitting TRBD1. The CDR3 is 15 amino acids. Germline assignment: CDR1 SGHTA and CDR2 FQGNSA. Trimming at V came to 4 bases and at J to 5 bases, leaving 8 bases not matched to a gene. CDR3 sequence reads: CASSYGQGVHHEQYF. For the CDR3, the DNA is TGTGCCAGCAGCTACGGACAGGGGGTTCATCACGAGCAGTACTTC.

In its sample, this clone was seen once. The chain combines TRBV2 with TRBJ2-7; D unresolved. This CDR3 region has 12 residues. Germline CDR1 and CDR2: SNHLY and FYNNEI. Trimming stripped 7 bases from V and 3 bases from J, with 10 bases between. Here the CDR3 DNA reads TGTGCCAGCATAGACGGAATCTACGAGCAGTACTTC. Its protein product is CASIDGIYEQYF. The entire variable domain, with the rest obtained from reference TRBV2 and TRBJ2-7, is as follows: EPEVTQTPSHQVTQMGQEVILRCVPISNHLYFYWYRQILGQKVEFLVSFYNNEISEKSEIFDDQFSVERPDGSNFTLKIRSTKLEDSAMYFCASIDGIYEQYFGPGTRLTVT.

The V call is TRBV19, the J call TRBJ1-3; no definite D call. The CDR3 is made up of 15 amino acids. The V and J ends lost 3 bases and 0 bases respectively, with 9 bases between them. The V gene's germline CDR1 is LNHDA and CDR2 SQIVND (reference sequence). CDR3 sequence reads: CASSIGRSSGNTIYF. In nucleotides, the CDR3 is TGTGCCAGTAGTATCGGCCGGAGCTCTGGAAACACCATATATTTT.